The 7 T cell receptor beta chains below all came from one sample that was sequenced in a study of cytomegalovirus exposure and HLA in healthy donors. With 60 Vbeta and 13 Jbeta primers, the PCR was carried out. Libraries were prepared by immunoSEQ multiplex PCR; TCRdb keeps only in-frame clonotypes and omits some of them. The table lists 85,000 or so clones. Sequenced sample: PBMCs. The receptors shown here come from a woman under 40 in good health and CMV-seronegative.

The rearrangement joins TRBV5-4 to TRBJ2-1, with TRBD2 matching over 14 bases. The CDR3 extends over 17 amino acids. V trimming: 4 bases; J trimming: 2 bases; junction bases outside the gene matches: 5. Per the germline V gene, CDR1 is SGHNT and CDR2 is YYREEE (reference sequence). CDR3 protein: CASSPGLAGGTYNEQFF. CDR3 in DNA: TGTGCCAGCAGCCCCGGACTAGCGGGGGGTACCTACAATGAGCAGTTCTTC.

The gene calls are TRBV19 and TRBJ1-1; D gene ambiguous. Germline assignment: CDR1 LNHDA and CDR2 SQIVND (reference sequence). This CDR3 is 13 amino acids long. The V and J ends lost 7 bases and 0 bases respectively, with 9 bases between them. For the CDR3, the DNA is TGTGCCAGTAAAGGGAGTCTGAACACTGAAGCTTTCTTT. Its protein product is CASKGSLNTEAFF.

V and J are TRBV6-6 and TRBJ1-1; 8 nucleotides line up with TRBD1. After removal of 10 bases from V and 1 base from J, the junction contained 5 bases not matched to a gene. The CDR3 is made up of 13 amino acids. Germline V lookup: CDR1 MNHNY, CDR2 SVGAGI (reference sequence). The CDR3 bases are TGTGCCACTATGGGACAGGCGAACACTGAAGCTTTCTTT. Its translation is CATMGQANTEAFF.

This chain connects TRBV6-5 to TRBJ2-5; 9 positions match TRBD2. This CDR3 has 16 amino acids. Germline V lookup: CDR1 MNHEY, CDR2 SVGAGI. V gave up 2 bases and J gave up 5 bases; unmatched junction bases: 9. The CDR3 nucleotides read TGTGCCAGCAGTTACGGGGGTAGCGGGAGCGGGGAGACCCAGTACTTC. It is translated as CASSYGGSGSGETQYF.

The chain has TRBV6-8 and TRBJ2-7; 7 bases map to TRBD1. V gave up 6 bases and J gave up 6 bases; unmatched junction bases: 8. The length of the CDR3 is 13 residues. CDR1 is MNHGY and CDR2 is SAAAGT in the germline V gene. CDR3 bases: TGTGCCAGCAGGGATCACAGGGGCAGCGAGCAGTACTTC. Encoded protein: CASRDHRGSEQYF.

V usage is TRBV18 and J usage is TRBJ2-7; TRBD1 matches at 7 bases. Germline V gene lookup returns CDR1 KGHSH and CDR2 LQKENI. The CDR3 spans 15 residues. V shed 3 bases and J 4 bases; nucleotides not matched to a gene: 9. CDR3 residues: CASSPDRAGGYEQYF. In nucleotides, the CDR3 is TGTGCCAGCTCACCTGACAGGGCTGGGGGATACGAGCAGTACTTC.

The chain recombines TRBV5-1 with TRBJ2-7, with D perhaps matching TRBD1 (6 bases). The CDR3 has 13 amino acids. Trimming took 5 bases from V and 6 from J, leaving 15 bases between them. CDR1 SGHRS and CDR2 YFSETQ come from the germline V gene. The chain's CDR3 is CASRTGHSAEQYF. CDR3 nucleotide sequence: TGCGCCAGCAGAACGGGACACTCGGCCGAGCAGTACTTC.